The clone carrying this T cell receptor beta chain occurred a few times. These data originate in a study of blood T cell repertoires in COVID-19. Study as a whole: COVID-19 samples, acute and convalescent, were from the United States, Italy and Spain.

This CDR3 has 11 amino acids. V lost 3 bases and J lost 5, with 4 bases in between. Germline values: CDR1 GTSNPN, CDR2 SVGIG (reference sequence). Method: immunoSEQ multiplex PCR; TCRdb's copy keeps in-frame clones and lacks some. The sample holds 150,000 to 250,000 clones, about 90% seen once. Participants were aged about 18 to 95 years, lived in around 22 US areas, and enrolled virtually. Donors were grouped by their self-reported clinical history. The gene calls are TRBV30 and TRBJ2-2; no clear D gene. This clonotype originated in a woman between 25 and 40 years old who had recovered from COVID-19. The sequenced sample consisted of PBMCs or T cells enriched from blood (not recorded which). The CDR3 bases are TGTGCCTGGAGGAGGACCGGGGAGCTGTTTTTT. Translated: CAWRRTGELFF.